The 29 T cell receptor beta chains reported below all come from one sample, sequenced in a study of blood T cell repertoires in COVID-19. Profiling relied on immunoSEQ multiplex PCR, and the TCRdb table lists in-frame clones only, not all of them. The sample holds tens of thousands of clones; around nine tenths are singletons and the top ten take about a sixth. Sequencing was carried out using peripheral blood. All receptors derive from an elderly man with acute or convalescent COVID-19.

A single count supports this clone. The genes are TRBV11-2 and TRBJ2-7, with D perhaps TRBD1 (6 bases). V lost 5 bases and J lost 2, with 13 bases in between. The germline gives CDR1 SGHAT, CDR2 FQNNGV. This CDR3 comprises 14 residues. CDR3 coding DNA: TGTGCCAGCAGCCAGGACAGACTTACCTACGAGCAGTACTTC. It specifies CASSQDRLTYEQYF.

This clone was detected only once. The V and J genes are TRBV5-1 and TRBJ1-1; D gene uncertain. The CDR3 loop spans 14 amino acids. The germline V gene encodes CDR1 SGHRS and CDR2 YFSETQ. Trimming removed 4 bases from V and 1 base from J, with 11 bases in between. The CDR3 is CASSNHRENTEAFF. The CDR3 coding sequence is TGCGCCAGCAGCAACCACCGGGAGAACACTGAAGCTTTCTTT.

V usage is TRBV4-1 and J usage is TRBJ2-2; 9 nucleotides match TRBD2. CDR3 length: 19 residues. Germline V gene data show CDR1 as MGHRA and CDR2 as YSYEKL. With 4 bases clipped from V and 1 base from J, the junction kept 13 bases outside the gene matches. DNA for the CDR3: TGCGCCAGCAGCCTCTCGCCGGGCAGCGGGGGGCGGAACACCGGGGAGCTGTTTTTT. It is translated as CASSLSPGSGGRNTGELFF.

The chain carries TRBV6-1 and TRBJ2-3; D remains ambiguous. V lost 6 bases and J lost 0, with 4 bases in between. This CDR3 is 12 amino acids long. Germline V lookup: CDR1 MNHNS, CDR2 SASEGT. CDR3 residues: CASRTSTDTQYF. In DNA, the CDR3 is TGTGCCAGCAGAACTAGCACAGATACGCAGTATTTT.

V is TRBV5-1 and J is TRBJ1-1; tentative D call: TRBD1 (5 bases). This CDR3 has 15 amino acids. The V gene's germline CDR1 is SGHRS and CDR2 YFSETQ. V was cut by 2 bases and J by 3 bases, with 14 bases left in between. CDR3 protein: CASSFRGVGDTEAFF. CDR3 sequence (DNA): TGCGCCAGCAGCTTTCGGGGGGTTGGGGACACTGAAGCTTTCTTT.

The CDR3 coding sequence is TGCGCCAGCAGCTTTGGTGCTCCGGGACAGGGGTTCGAGCAGTACTTC. It specifies CASSFGAPGQGFEQYF. The chain has TRBV5-1 and TRBJ2-7, with 10 bases fitting TRBD1. The CDR3 is made up of 16 amino acids. J gave up 6 bases and V 2 bases, and 11 bases lay outside the gene matches. Germline V gives CDR1 SGHRS, CDR2 YFSETQ.

This chain connects TRBV5-1 to TRBJ1-6; 7 nucleotides match TRBD1. The trim removed 0 bases at V and 11 bases at J, leaving 2 bases unmatched. The germline V gene encodes CDR1 SGHRS and CDR2 YFSETQ. The CDR3 has 13 residues. The CDR3 loop is CASSLEGAAPLHF. The CDR3 DNA reads as TGCGCCAGCAGCTTGGAGGGGGCAGCACCCCTCCACTTT.

V is TRBV5-1 and J is TRBJ2-5; TRBD1 aligns across 8 bases. Germline-derived CDR1 and CDR2 are SGHRS and YFSETQ. This CDR3 has 15 amino acids. The V gene end was trimmed by 5 bases and the J gene end by 1 base; junction bases not matched to a gene: 7. The CDR3 DNA reads as TGCGCCAGCAGTCTGTCCGGGACAGGCCAAGAGACCCAGTACTTC. Translation: CASSLSGTGQETQYF.

This clone has more than one count but fewer than ten. The rearrangement joins TRBV5-1 to TRBJ1-4; D unresolved. There are 16 residues in the CDR3. Between the trimmed V and J ends, which lost 0 bases and 4 bases, there was a span of 13 bases. Germline V lookup: CDR1 SGHRS, CDR2 YFSETQ. This CDR3 reads CASSLAGKPFNEKLFF. The DNA for the CDR3 is TGCGCCAGCAGCTTGGCCGGGAAGCCTTTTAATGAAAAACTGTTTTTT.

The chain combines TRBV28 with TRBJ2-7; possible D gene TRBD1, 5 bases. Germline values: CDR1 MDHEN, CDR2 SYDVKM. The length of the CDR3 is 14 residues. Trimming left V 5 bases short and J 3 bases short, with 14 bases between. CDR3 in amino acids: CASSPISGRYEQYF. In DNA form, the CDR3 reads TGTGCCAGCAGTCCCATATCAGGGCGCTACGAGCAGTACTTC.

This clone was observed a single time. The CDR3 is CASSPRISGANVLTF. CDR3 DNA sequence: TGTGCCAGCAGCCCCAGGATCTCTGGGGCCAACGTCCTGACTTTC. V usage is TRBV14 and J usage is TRBJ2-6; D remains unclear. CDR3 length: 15 amino acids. The V end lost 4 bases, the J end lost 0 bases, and 7 bases lay between the germline ends. From germline, CDR1 is SGHDN and CDR2 FVKESK.

Ten or more counts support this clone. V and J are TRBV6-5 and TRBJ2-7; tentative D call: TRBD1 (5 bases). The CDR3 is 13 residues long. CDR1 is MNHEY, CDR2 SVGAGI, per germline. The V and J ends lost 6 bases and 6 bases respectively, with 15 bases between them. CDR3 protein: CASSPQGRVEQYF. CDR3 DNA sequence: TGTGCCAGCAGCCCCCAGGGAAGGGTCGAGCAGTACTTC.

The chain recombines TRBV9 with TRBJ2-3, with TRBD1 as a possible D gene (6 bases). CDR1 is SGDLS, CDR2 YYNGEE, per germline. Trimming stripped 4 bases from V and 0 bases from J, with 12 bases between. This CDR3 has 15 amino acids. The CDR3 loop reads CASSSLGASTDTQYF. The CDR3 region has the DNA TGTGCCAGCAGCTCTCTGGGGGCCAGCACAGATACGCAGTATTTT.

The chain links TRBV5-1 to TRBJ2-3, with 7 nucleotides matching TRBD1. Trimming removed 3 bases from V and 2 bases from J; junction bases left unmatched: 6. This CDR3 spans 15 amino acids. Per germline, CDR1 SGHRS and CDR2 YFSETQ. CDR3 sequence reads: CASSSPTGNTDTQYF. Written as DNA, the CDR3 is TGCGCCAGCAGCTCCCCGACAGGGAACACAGATACGCAGTATTTT.

This chain connects TRBV3-1 (or the pseudogene TRBV3-2) to TRBJ2-3, with D unresolved. V shed 0 bases and J shed 1 base, with 5 bases lying between them. Looked up from germline, CDR1 is LGHDT and CDR2 is YNNKEL (reference sequence). The CDR3 runs 14 residues. CDR3 DNA: TGTGCCAGCAGCCAAGAGACTCGCACAGATACGCAGTATTTT. The encoded protein is CASSQETRTDTQYF.

The chain carries TRBV5-1 and TRBJ2-2; D is perhaps TRBD2 (6 bases). This CDR3 has 12 amino acids. CDR1 and CDR2 from the germline V gene are SGHRS and YFSETQ. The ends were cut back, 4 bases at V and 7 bases at J, with 8 bases in the middle. The CDR3 reads CASSPGGGELFF. In DNA, the CDR3 is TGCGCCAGCAGCCCCGGGGGCGGGGAGCTGTTTTTT.

The chain has TRBV18 and TRBJ2-4, with 10 bases aligning to TRBD1. Germline assignment: CDR1 KGHSH and CDR2 LQKENI. The CDR3 has 14 amino acids. V lost 3 bases and J lost 6; bases outside the gene matches: 2. The CDR3 nucleotides are TGTGCCAGCTCACCCGGGACAGGGGTAAACATTCAGTACTTC. It encodes CASSPGTGVNIQYF.

The chain employs TRBV18 and TRBJ1-5; 7 nucleotides match TRBD1. The CDR3 length is 14 residues. The V gene end was trimmed by 3 bases and the J gene end by 4 bases; junction bases not matched to a gene: 3. CDR1 KGHSH and CDR2 LQKENI come from the germline V gene. CDR3 sequence: CASSPRQGNQPQHF. CDR3 bases: TGTGCCAGCTCACCGCGACAGGGAAATCAGCCCCAGCATTTT.

The V and J genes are TRBV19 and TRBJ1-5, with 11 nucleotides matching TRBD1. J was trimmed by 7 bases and V by 7 bases; bases with no gene match: 12. The CDR3 is 16 residues long. CDR1 LNHDA and CDR2 SQIVND come from the germline V gene (reference sequence). The CDR3 reads CASTTKRDRGKQPQHF. In nucleotides, the CDR3 is TGTGCCAGTACCACAAAACGGGACAGGGGGAAACAGCCCCAGCATTTT.

This clone is medium-sized (0.01 to 0.1%) by share. Written as DNA, the CDR3 is TGCAGCGTGGCCCCTGGCCATAGCACAGATACGCAGTATTTT. Its translation: CSVAPGHSTDTQYF. V is TRBV29-1 and J is TRBJ2-3; no reliable D call. The V end was cut by 6 bases, the J end by 0 bases, with 13 bases between. This CDR3 has 14 amino acids. Germline V gene data show CDR1 as SQVTM and CDR2 as ANQGSEA.

This clone was detected only once. The chain uses TRBV7-6 and TRBJ2-1, with no clear D. The germline V gene has CDR1 SGHVS and CDR2 FNYEAQ. V was clipped by 5 bases and J by 0 bases, with 11 bases between them. CDR3 length: 15 residues. The DNA of the CDR3 is TGTGCCAGCAGCCTCGAAGGCGGCTCCTACAATGAGCAGTTCTTC. Translation gives CASSLEGGSYNEQFF.

The chain is built from TRBV18 and TRBJ2-1, with D possibly matching TRBD2 (5 bases). This CDR3 region has 16 residues. Per the germline V gene, CDR1 is KGHSH and CDR2 is LQKENI. Trimming took 3 bases from V and 3 from J, leaving 15 bases between them. In DNA form, the CDR3 reads TGTGCCAGCTCACCTCTCGGCCCCGGGATCTACAATGAGCAGTTCTTC. Translation: CASSPLGPGIYNEQFF. Variable domain in full (rest from reference TRBV18 and TRBJ2-1): NAGVMQNPRHLVRRRGQEARLRCSPMKGHSHVYWYRQLPEEGLKFMVYLQKENIIDESGMPKERFSAEFPKEGPSILRIQQVVRGDSAAYFCASSPLGPGIYNEQFFGPGTRLTVL.

The chain is built from TRBV30 and TRBJ2-2, with D tentatively TRBD2 (7 bases). Germline CDR1 reads GTSNPN; CDR2 reads SVGIG (reference sequence). Trimming pared 4 bases from V and 3 bases from J, leaving 12 bases between. This CDR3 has 14 amino acids. The CDR3 protein is CAWIGGAYTGELFF. DNA for the CDR3: TGTGCCTGGATAGGGGGGGCTTACACCGGGGAGCTGTTTTTT.

The V gene is TRBV7-9, the J gene TRBJ2-3; TRBD2 is a possible D gene (6 bases). There are 13 residues in the CDR3. Trimming shortened V by 8 bases and J by 5 bases, and 14 bases separated the two germline ends. Germline lookup yields CDR1 SEHNR and CDR2 FQNEAQ (reference sequence). The CDR3 spells CASVTGLQDTQYF. The CDR3 region has the DNA TGTGCCAGCGTCACGGGACTTCAAGATACGCAGTATTTT.

The V call is TRBV5-6, the J call TRBJ1-3, with a weak D call TRBD1 (6 bases). CDR3 length equals 15 residues. V lost 0 bases and J lost 4, with 11 bases in between. Germline V CDR1 and CDR2: SGHDT, YYEEEE. The CDR3 bases are TGTGCCAGCAGCTTGGCCGGGGGGGCCGGAAACACCATATATTTT. Its protein is CASSLAGGAGNTIYF.

V is TRBV6-5 and J is TRBJ1-4; no reliable D call. Germline lookup yields CDR1 MNHEY and CDR2 SVGAGI. This CDR3 has 13 residues. V lost 6 bases, J lost 3 bases, and 8 bases lay in between. The CDR3 DNA follows: TGTGCCAGCAGGGGGAGTGCTAATGAAAAACTGTTTTTT. Translating it yields CASRGSANEKLFF.

This chain uses TRBV2 with TRBJ1-2; 9 bases match TRBD1. This CDR3 is built from 15 residues. Germline CDR1 and CDR2: SNHLY and FYNNEI. Unmatched junction bases numbered 4, after V lost 0 bases and J lost 5 bases. DNA of the CDR3: TGTGCCAGCAGTGAAGCAGCCGGGACAGGGTATGGCTACACCTTC. Translation: CASSEAAGTGYGYTF. The full variable domain, in which reference TRBV2 and TRBJ1-2 provide the parts outside the CDR3, is EPEVTQTPSHQVTQMGQEVILRCVPISNHLYFYWYRQILGQKVEFLVSFYNNEISEKSEIFDDQFSVERPDGSNFTLKIRSTKLEDSAMYFCASSEAAGTGYGYTFGSGTRLTVV.

The V call is TRBV24-1, the J call TRBJ2-1; no clear D. Trimming removed 5 bases at V and 7 bases at J, with 11 bases between. The CDR3 consists of 13 residues. The germline CDR1 and CDR2 sequences are KGHDR and SFDVKD. The CDR3 sequence is CATSGWAGNEQFF. In nucleotides, the CDR3 is TGTGCCACCAGTGGGTGGGCTGGGAATGAGCAGTTCTTC.

The chain is built from TRBV5-1 and TRBJ2-7; TRBD1 aligns across 9 bases. This CDR3 contains 14 residues. Germline CDR1 and CDR2: SGHRS and YFSETQ. J was trimmed by 2 bases and V by 4 bases; bases with no gene match: 4. DNA for the CDR3: TGCGCCAGCAGCGGGGGACAGGGCCCCTACGAGCAGTACTTC. Amino acids: CASSGGQGPYEQYF.